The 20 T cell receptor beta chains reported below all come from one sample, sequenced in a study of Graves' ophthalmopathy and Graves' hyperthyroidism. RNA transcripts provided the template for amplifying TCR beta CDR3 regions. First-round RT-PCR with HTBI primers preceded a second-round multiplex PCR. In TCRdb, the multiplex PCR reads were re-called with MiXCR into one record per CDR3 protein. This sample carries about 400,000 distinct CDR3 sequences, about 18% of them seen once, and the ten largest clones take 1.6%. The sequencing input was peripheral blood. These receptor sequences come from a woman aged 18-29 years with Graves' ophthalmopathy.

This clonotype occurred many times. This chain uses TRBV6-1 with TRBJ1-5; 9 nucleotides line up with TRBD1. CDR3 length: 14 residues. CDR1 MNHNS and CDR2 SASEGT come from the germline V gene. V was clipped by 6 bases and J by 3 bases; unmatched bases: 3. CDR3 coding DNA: TGTGCCAGCAGGGACAGGGGATACAATCAGCCCCAGCATTTT. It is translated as CASRDRGYNQPQHF.

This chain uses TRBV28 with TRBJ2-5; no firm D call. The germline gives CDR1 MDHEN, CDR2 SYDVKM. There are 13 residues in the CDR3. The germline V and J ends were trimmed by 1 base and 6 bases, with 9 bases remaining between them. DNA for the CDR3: TGTGCCAGCAGTTTATTGGTAGGGAAGACCCAGTACTTC. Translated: CASSLLVGKTQYF.

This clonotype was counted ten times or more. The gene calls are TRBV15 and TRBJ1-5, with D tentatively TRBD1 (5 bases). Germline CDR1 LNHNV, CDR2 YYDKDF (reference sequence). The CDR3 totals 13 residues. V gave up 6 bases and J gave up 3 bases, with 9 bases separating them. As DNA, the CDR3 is TGTGCCACCAGTTGGGGGAACAATCAGCCCCAGCATTTT. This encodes CATSWGNNQPQHF.

CDR3 DNA: TGTGCCAGCAGTGCCGAAGGACTACACCTCCCCTACGAGCAGTACTTC. Amino acid sequence: CASSAEGLHLPYEQYF. The rearrangement links TRBV6-1 to TRBJ2-7; a weak D match, TRBD2 (6 bases). Trimming took off 4 bases at V and 2 bases at J, with 18 bases between the two ends. CDR1 and CDR2 (germline): MNHNS, SASEGT. The CDR3 covers 16 residues.

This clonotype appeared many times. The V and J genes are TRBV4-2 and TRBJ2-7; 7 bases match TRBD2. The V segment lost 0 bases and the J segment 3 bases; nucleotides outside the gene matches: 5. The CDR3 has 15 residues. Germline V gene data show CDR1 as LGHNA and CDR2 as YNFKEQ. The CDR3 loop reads CASSQDQLADYEQYF. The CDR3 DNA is TGTGCCAGCAGCCAAGATCAGCTAGCGGACTACGAGCAGTACTTC.

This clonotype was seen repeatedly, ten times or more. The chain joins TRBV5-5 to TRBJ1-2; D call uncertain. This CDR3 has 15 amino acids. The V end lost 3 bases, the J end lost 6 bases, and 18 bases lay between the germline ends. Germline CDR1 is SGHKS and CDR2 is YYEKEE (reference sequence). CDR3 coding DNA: TGTGCCAGCAGCTCTCTCCAGCGGGGATTGGATGGCTACACCTTC. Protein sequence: CASSSLQRGLDGYTF.

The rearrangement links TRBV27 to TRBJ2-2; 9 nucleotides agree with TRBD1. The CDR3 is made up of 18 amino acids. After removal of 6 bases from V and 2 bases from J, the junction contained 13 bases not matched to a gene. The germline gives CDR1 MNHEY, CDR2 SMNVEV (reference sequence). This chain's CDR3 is CASSGNRGQAYNTGELFF. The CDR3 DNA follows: TGTGCCAGCAGCGGGAACAGGGGGCAAGCGTATAACACCGGGGAGCTGTTTTTT.

CDR3 region: CASSEDRGDYEQYF. In DNA form, the CDR3 reads TGTGCCAGCAGTGAAGACAGGGGCGACTACGAGCAGTACTTC. The chain couples TRBV2 to TRBJ2-7; TRBD1 matches at 7 bases. V was clipped by 1 base and J by 3 bases; unmatched bases: 3. The CDR3 totals 14 residues. From germline, CDR1 is SNHLY and CDR2 FYNNEI. Looking up the rest from reference TRBV2 and TRBJ2-7 gives the full variable domain: EPEVTQTPSHQVTQMGQEVILRCVPISNHLYFYWYRQILGQKVEFLVSFYNNEISEKSEIFDDQFSVERPDGSNFTLKIRSTKLEDSAMYFCASSEDRGDYEQYFGPGTRLTVT.

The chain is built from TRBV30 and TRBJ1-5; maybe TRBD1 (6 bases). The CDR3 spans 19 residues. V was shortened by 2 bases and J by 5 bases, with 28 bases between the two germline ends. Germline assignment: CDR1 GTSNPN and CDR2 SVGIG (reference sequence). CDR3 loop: CAWSRFNGAGVYRDQPQHF. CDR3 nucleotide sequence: TGTGCCTGGAGTCGGTTCAACGGGGCAGGGGTCTACCGGGATCAGCCCCAGCATTTT.

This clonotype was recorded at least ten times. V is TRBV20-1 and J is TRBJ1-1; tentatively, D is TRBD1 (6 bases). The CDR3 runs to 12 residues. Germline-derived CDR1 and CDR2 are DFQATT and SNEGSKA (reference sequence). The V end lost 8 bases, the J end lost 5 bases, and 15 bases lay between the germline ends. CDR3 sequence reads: CSYPGAGTEAFF. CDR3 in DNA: TGCAGTTATCCGGGGGCTGGGACTGAAGCTTTCTTT.

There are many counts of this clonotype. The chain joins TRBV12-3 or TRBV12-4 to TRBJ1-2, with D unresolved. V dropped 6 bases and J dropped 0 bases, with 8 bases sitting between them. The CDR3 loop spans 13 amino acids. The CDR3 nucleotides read TGTGCCAGCAGCCCCGCAGCTAACTATGGCTACACCTTC. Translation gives CASSPAANYGYTF.

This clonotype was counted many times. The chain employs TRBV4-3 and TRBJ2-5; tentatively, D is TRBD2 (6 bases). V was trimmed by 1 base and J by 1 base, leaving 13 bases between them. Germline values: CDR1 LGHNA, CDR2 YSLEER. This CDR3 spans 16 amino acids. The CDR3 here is CASSQARTSSQETQYF. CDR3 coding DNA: TGCGCCAGCAGCCAAGCTAGAACTAGCTCCCAAGAGACCCAGTACTTC.

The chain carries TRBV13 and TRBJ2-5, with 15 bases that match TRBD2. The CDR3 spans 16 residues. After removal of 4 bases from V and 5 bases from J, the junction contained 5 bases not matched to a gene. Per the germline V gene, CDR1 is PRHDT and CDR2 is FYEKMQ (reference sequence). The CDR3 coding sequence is TGTGCCAGCAGCTCGGGGACTAGCGGGGGGAGGGAGACCCAGTACTTC. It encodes CASSSGTSGGRETQYF. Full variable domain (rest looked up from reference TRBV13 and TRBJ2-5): AAGVIQSPRHLIKEKRETATLKCYPIPRHDTVYWYQQGPGQDPQFLISFYEKMQSDKGSIPDRFSAQQFSDYHSELNMSSLELGDSALYFCASSSGTSGGRETQYFGPGTRLLVL.

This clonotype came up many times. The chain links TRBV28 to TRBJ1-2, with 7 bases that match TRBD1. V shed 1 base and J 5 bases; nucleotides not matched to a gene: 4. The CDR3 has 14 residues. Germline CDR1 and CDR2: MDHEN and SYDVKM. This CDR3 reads CASSLSARGYGYTF. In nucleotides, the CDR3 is TGTGCCAGCAGTTTATCGGCCAGGGGGTATGGCTACACCTTC.

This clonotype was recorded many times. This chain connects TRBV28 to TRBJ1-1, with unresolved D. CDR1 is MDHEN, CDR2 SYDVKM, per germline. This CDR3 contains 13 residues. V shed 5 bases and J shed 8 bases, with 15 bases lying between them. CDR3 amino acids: CASSPPGHPEAFF. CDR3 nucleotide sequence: TGTGCCAGCAGTCCCCCCGGGCACCCGGAAGCTTTCTTT.

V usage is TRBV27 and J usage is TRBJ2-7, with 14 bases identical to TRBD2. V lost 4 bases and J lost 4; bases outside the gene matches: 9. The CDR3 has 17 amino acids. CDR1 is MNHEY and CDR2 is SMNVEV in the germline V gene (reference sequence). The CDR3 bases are TGTGCCAGCAGTTCTCCGGGACTAGCGGGAGTTATATACGAGCAGTACTTC. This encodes CASSSPGLAGVIYEQYF.

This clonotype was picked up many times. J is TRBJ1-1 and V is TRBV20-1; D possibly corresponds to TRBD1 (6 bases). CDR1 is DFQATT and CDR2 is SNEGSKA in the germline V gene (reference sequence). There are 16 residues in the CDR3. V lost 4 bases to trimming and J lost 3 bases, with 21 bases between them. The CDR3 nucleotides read TGCAGTGCTACTACACAACCGGCAGGGGTTTACACTGAAGCTTTCTTT. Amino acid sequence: CSATTQPAGVYTEAFF.

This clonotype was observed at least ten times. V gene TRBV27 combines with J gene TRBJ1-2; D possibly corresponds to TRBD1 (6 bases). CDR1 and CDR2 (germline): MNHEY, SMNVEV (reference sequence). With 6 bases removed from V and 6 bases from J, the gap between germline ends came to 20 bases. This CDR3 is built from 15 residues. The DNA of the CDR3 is TGTGCCAGCAGGAAATCGCGGACAGTCCCGGATGGCTACACCTTC. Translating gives CASRKSRTVPDGYTF.

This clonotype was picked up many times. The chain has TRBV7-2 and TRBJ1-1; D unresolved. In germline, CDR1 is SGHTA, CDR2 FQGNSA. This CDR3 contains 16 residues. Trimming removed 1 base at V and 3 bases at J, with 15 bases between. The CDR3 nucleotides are TGTGCCAGCAGCTTAGGGCTTAAGGCGAGAGACACTGAAGCTTTCTTT. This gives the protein CASSLGLKARDTEAFF.

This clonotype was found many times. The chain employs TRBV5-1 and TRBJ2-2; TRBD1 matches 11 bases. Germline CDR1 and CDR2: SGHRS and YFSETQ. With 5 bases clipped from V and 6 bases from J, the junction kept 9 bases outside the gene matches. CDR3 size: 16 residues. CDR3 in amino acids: CASSQGQGASSGELFF. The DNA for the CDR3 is TGCGCCAGCAGTCAAGGACAGGGGGCGTCCTCCGGGGAGCTGTTTTTT.